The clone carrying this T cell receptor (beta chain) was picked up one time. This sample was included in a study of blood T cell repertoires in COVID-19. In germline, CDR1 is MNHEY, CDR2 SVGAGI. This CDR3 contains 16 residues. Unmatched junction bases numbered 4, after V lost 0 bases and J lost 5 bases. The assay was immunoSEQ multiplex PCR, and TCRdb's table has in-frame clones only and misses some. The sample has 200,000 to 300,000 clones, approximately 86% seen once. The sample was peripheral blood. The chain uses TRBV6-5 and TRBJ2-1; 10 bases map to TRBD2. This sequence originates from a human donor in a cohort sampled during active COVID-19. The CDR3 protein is CASSYSGLAWNNEQFF. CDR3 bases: TGTGCCAGCAGTTACTCGGGACTAGCGTGGAACAATGAGCAGTTCTTC.